What follows are 27 T cell receptor beta chains derived from one specimen sequenced in a study of T cells in localized non-small cell lung cancer. The assay was immunoSEQ multiplex PCR, and TCRdb's table has in-frame clones only and misses some. The sample consists of 25,000 to 30,000 clones, 70% to 90% of them appearing once. The sample consisted of peripheral blood, taken before any cancer treatment. The receptors were gathered from a woman aged 18 to 50 with stage I lung adenocarcinoma.

This clone came up a few times. V usage is TRBV18 and J usage is TRBJ1-1; D not resolved. The CDR3 spans 14 residues. The germline V gene has CDR1 KGHSH and CDR2 LQKENI. Trimming stripped 6 bases from V and 2 bases from J, with 13 bases between. CDR3 region: CASSSLDGNTEAFF. The CDR3 nucleotides read TGTGCCAGCTCGTCTTTGGATGGTAACACTGAAGCTTTCTTT. The variable domain in full, with the rest retrieved from reference TRBV18 and TRBJ1-1, is NAGVMQNPRHLVRRRGQEARLRCSPMKGHSHVYWYRQLPEEGLKFMVYLQKENIIDESGMPKERFSAEFPKEGPSILRIQQVVRGDSAAYFCASSSLDGNTEAFFGQGTRLTVV.

The rearrangement uses TRBV18 and TRBJ1-4, with TRBD1 as a possible D gene (5 bases). This CDR3 spans 16 amino acids. Trimming shortened V by 2 bases and J by 8 bases, and 18 bases separated the two germline ends. Germline V lookup: CDR1 KGHSH, CDR2 LQKENI. CDR3 sequence (DNA): TGTGCCAGCTCACCAGACCGTCGAGGGGATAACGAAAAACTGTTTTTT. Translating it yields CASSPDRRGDNEKLFF.

The chain carries TRBV10-3 and TRBJ1-5; TRBD1 might be the D (5 bases). Germline V gives CDR1 ENHRY, CDR2 SYGVKD. This CDR3 comprises 16 residues. The V end lost 2 bases, the J end lost 0 bases, and 11 bases lay between the germline ends. CDR3: CAISEGDRDSNQPQHF. DNA of the CDR3: TGTGCCATCAGTGAGGGAGACAGAGATAGCAATCAGCCCCAGCATTTT.

CDR3 amino acids: CASSLAGKITEAFF. CDR3 bases: TGTGCCAGCAGCTTGGCAGGTAAGATCACTGAAGCTTTCTTT. The chain employs TRBV5-5 and TRBJ1-1, with unresolved D. The CDR3 spans 14 residues. V lost 0 bases and J 4 bases, leaving 10 bases between the germline ends. From germline, CDR1 is SGHKS and CDR2 YYEKEE (reference sequence). Looking up the rest from reference TRBV5-5 and TRBJ1-1 gives the full variable domain: DAGVTQSPTHLIKTRGQQVTLRCSPISGHKSVSWYQQVLGQGPQFIFQYYEKEERGRGNFPDRFSARQFPNYSSELNVNALLLGDSALYLCASSLAGKITEAFFGQGTRLTVV.

This clone was observed a single time. J is TRBJ2-4 and V is TRBV19; 9 bases line up with TRBD1. V lost 3 bases to trimming and J lost 4 bases; unmatched junction nucleotides: 13. In germline, CDR1 is LNHDA, CDR2 SQIVND (reference sequence). The length of the CDR3 is 18 residues. DNA for the CDR3: TGTGCCAGTAGTATTTCAACACCGGGACAGGGTGGAAAAAACATTCAGTACTTC. Translating gives CASSISTPGQGGKNIQYF.

This chain connects TRBV9 to TRBJ2-7, with unresolved D. The V gene's germline CDR1 is SGDLS and CDR2 YYNGEE. The V end lost 0 bases, the J end lost 0 bases, and 10 bases lay between the germline ends. This CDR3 has 15 residues. CDR3 nucleotides: TGTGCCAGCAGCGTAGACAGCGATAGCTCCTACGAGCAGTACTTC. Protein: CASSVDSDSSYEQYF.

This chain joins TRBV11-2 and TRBJ1-2; 10 bases line up with TRBD1. The CDR3 has 14 residues. Germline values: CDR1 SGHAT, CDR2 FQNNGV. The ends lost 5 bases at V and 7 bases at J; junction bases unmatched: 7. CDR3 sequence reads: CASSPGQGRSGYTF. Written as DNA, the CDR3 is TGTGCCAGCAGCCCGGGACAGGGGAGGAGTGGCTACACCTTC.

The chain is built from TRBV6-6 and TRBJ2-5; no firm D call. This CDR3 comprises 14 residues. Trimming shortened V by 0 bases and J by 5 bases, and 10 bases separated the two germline ends. Germline V gene lookup returns CDR1 MNHNY and CDR2 SVGAGI (reference sequence). The CDR3 sequence is CASSYSSQMETQYF. The CDR3 nucleotides are TGTGCCAGCAGTTACTCGAGTCAAATGGAGACCCAGTACTTC.

The chain combines TRBV7-9 with TRBJ2-4, with TRBD1 matching over 10 bases. Germline trimming cut 2 bases from V and 5 bases from J; bases unmatched to any gene: 3. The CDR3 extends over 15 amino acids. The germline CDR1 and CDR2 sequences are SEHNR and FQNEAQ (reference sequence). The CDR3 region is CASSLTGTGENIQYF. The CDR3 DNA reads as TGTGCCAGCAGCTTAACCGGGACAGGGGAAAACATTCAGTACTTC.

The V and J genes are TRBV18 and TRBJ2-6, with D possibly being TRBD1 or TRBD2 (5 bases each). This CDR3 is built from 16 residues. Trimming cost V 4 bases and J 0 bases, with 10 bases left between them. The germline V gene has CDR1 KGHSH and CDR2 LQKENI. CDR3: CASSRDVSSGANVLTF. CDR3 in DNA: TGTGCCAGCTCACGGGACGTTAGCTCTGGGGCCAACGTCCTGACTTTC.

V and J are TRBV6-5 and TRBJ1-2; 7 nucleotides match TRBD1. In germline, CDR1 is MNHEY, CDR2 SVGAGI. This CDR3 is 15 amino acids long. V gave up 4 bases and J gave up 2 bases; unmatched junction bases: 7. CDR3 region: CASSLYRGQNYGYTF. The CDR3 DNA sequence: TGTGCCAGCAGTTTATACAGGGGACAAAACTATGGCTACACCTTC.

This chain uses TRBV18 with TRBJ2-7; no reliable D call. The CDR3 is 11 amino acids. Germline CDR1 reads KGHSH; CDR2 reads LQKENI. The V end was cut by 3 bases, the J end by 7 bases, with 7 bases between. In DNA form, the CDR3 reads TGTGCCAGCTCACCCGACGGGGAGCAGTACTTC. Its protein product is CASSPDGEQYF.

The CDR3 region is CASSYGTTGWETQYF. CDR3 nucleotides: TGTGCCAGCAGTTACGGGACAACGGGGTGGGAGACCCAGTACTTC. V and J are TRBV6-5 and TRBJ2-5; a possible D gene is TRBD1 (6 bases). This CDR3 has 15 amino acids. CDR1 and CDR2 (germline): MNHEY, SVGAGI. The V gene lost 2 bases and the J gene lost 5 bases, with 15 bases spanning the gap.

The gene calls are TRBV19 and TRBJ1-5; D remains unclear. The CDR3 contains 14 residues. Germline values: CDR1 LNHDA, CDR2 SQIVND (reference sequence). V was trimmed by 0 bases and J by 4 bases, leaving 7 bases between them. CDR3 residues: CASSIDSLNQPQHF. CDR3 nucleotide sequence: TGTGCCAGTAGTATAGACAGCCTTAATCAGCCCCAGCATTTT. Based on the CDR3 plus reference TRBV19 and TRBJ1-5, the full variable domain is DGGITQSPKYLFRKEGQNVTLSCEQNLNHDAMYWYRQDPGQGLRLIYYSQIVNDFQKGDIAEGYSVSREKKESFPLTVTSAQKNPTAFYLCASSIDSLNQPQHFGDGTRLSIL.

The chain links TRBV30 to TRBJ1-3; the D is unclear. Between the trimmed V and J ends, which lost 3 bases and 0 bases, there was a span of 9 bases. The CDR3 is 14 residues long. Germline CDR1 GTSNPN, CDR2 SVGIG (reference sequence). CDR3 region: CAWREQSSGNTIYF. For the CDR3, the DNA is TGTGCCTGGAGGGAACAGAGCTCTGGAAACACCATATATTTT.

This chain links TRBV15 with TRBJ2-7; D gene uncertain. CDR1 and CDR2 (germline): LNHNV, YYDKDF (reference sequence). CDR3 length equals 14 residues. Trimming left V 0 bases short and J 6 bases short, with 12 bases between. The CDR3 region is CATSRDVAAGEQYF. CDR3 sequence (DNA): TGTGCCACCAGCAGAGATGTAGCAGCCGGCGAGCAGTACTTC.

This clone was detected a few times. For the CDR3, the DNA is TGTGCCAGCAGTCGAGTTAACTATGGCTACACCTTC. Its translation is CASSRVNYGYTF. V and J are TRBV2 and TRBJ1-2; D gene uncertain. The germline V gene has CDR1 SNHLY and CDR2 FYNNEI. The CDR3 is made up of 12 amino acids. Trimming removed 5 bases from V and 1 base from J, with 5 bases in between. The full variable domain, with the rest looked up from reference TRBV2 and TRBJ1-2, is EPEVTQTPSHQVTQMGQEVILRCVPISNHLYFYWYRQILGQKVEFLVSFYNNEISEKSEIFDDQFSVERPDGSNFTLKIRSTKLEDSAMYFCASSRVNYGYTFGSGTRLTVV.

The rearrangement joins TRBV7-9 to TRBJ1-4, with D perhaps TRBD1 (5 bases). Trimming pared 4 bases from V and 7 bases from J, leaving 16 bases between. CDR1 is SEHNR, CDR2 FQNEAQ, per germline (reference sequence). The CDR3 totals 15 residues. Here the CDR3 DNA reads TGTGCCAGCAGCTCCGCGTCGGTCGGGGGTGAAAAACTGTTTTTT. Its translation is CASSSASVGGEKLFF.

This chain joins TRBV11-2 and TRBJ2-7, with a tentative D call TRBD2 (5 bases). The CDR3 is 12 amino acids. With 6 bases removed from V and 2 bases from J, the gap between germline ends came to 8 bases. Per the germline V gene, CDR1 is SGHAT and CDR2 is FQNNGV. CDR3 sequence (DNA): TGTGCCAGCAGACTAGGAGCCTACGAGCAGTACTTC. Its protein is CASRLGAYEQYF.

The V gene is TRBV7-9, the J gene TRBJ1-1, with D possibly TRBD1 on 5 matching bases. CDR1 is SEHNR and CDR2 is FQNEAQ in the germline V gene (reference sequence). Trimming shortened V by 1 base and J by 4 bases, and 10 bases separated the two germline ends. The length of the CDR3 is 14 residues. The CDR3 is CASSLGWGSTEAFF. The CDR3 nucleotides read TGTGCCAGCAGCTTAGGGTGGGGGAGCACTGAAGCTTTCTTT.

The V call is TRBV29-1, the J call TRBJ2-5; possible D gene TRBD2, 5 bases. The germline V gene encodes CDR1 SQVTM and CDR2 ANQGSEA. With 4 bases removed from V and 4 bases from J, the gap between germline ends came to 13 bases. The CDR3 extends over 13 amino acids. The CDR3 region is CSVGFMGAETQYF. The CDR3 DNA reads TGCAGCGTTGGCTTTATGGGAGCAGAGACCCAGTACTTC.

This clone has just a few counts. The chain couples TRBV7-2 to TRBJ1-2; D might be TRBD1 (6 bases). The germline V gene has CDR1 SGHTA and CDR2 FQGNSA. The ends were cut back, 2 bases at V and 3 bases at J, with 13 bases in the middle. CDR3 length: 15 residues. The DNA for the CDR3 is TGTGCCAGCAGCTTATCTCCCCAGGGGCACTATGGCTACACCTTC. Translated, it gives CASSLSPQGHYGYTF.

The rearrangement links TRBV7-9 to TRBJ2-7; D is undetermined. Germline V gives CDR1 SEHNR, CDR2 FQNEAQ (reference sequence). This CDR3 is 13 amino acids long. V lost 4 bases to trimming and J lost 0 bases, with 7 bases between them. The CDR3 spells CASSSRHSYEQYF. In DNA, the CDR3 is TGTGCCAGCAGCTCGAGACACTCCTACGAGCAGTACTTC.

CDR3 bases: TGTGCCAGCAGCTTCACGCAGGGTGCCCCCCTCCACTTT. This translates into CASSFTQGAPLHF. This chain links TRBV11-2 with TRBJ1-6, with D possibly matching TRBD1 (5 bases). Trimming removed 3 bases from V and 13 bases from J, with 13 bases in between. The CDR3 sequence is 13 residues long. The germline V gene has CDR1 SGHAT and CDR2 FQNNGV.

This sequence joins TRBV7-9 and TRBJ2-1, with 8 bases identical to TRBD2. The CDR3 totals 16 residues. Trimming at V came to 5 bases and at J to 0 bases, leaving 6 bases not matched to a gene. Germline loops: CDR1 SEHNR, CDR2 FQNEAQ (reference sequence). In DNA form, the CDR3 reads TGTGCCAGCAGCCCCCCAAGCGGGAGCTCCTACAATGAGCAGTTCTTC. Residues: CASSPPSGSSYNEQFF.

The chain uses TRBV7-8 and TRBJ2-1; 7 bases agree with TRBD2. J gave up 0 bases and V 5 bases, and 10 bases lay outside the gene matches. Germline loops: CDR1 SGHVS, CDR2 FQNEAQ. This CDR3 region has 17 residues. CDR3 residues: CASSRYASGDSYNEQFF. DNA for the CDR3: TGTGCCAGCAGCAGGTACGCCAGCGGGGACTCCTACAATGAGCAGTTCTTC.

This clone has only one observation. The rearrangement uses TRBV6-5 and TRBJ2-7, with TRBD2 matching 12 bases. With 0 bases clipped from V and 2 bases from J, the junction kept 2 bases outside the gene matches. This CDR3 contains 16 residues. CDR1 is MNHEY and CDR2 is SVGAGI in the germline V gene. DNA for the CDR3: TGTGCCAGCAGTTACTCGACTAGCGGGAGCCCCTACGAGCAGTACTTC. This codes for CASSYSTSGSPYEQYF.